These T cell receptor beta chains were read from a single sample in a study of blood T cells in healthy people across ages. TCRdb re-called the 5' RACE reads through MiXCR, storing one row per CDR3 protein. The table shows fewer than 1.5 million distinct CDR3 sequences, with roughly 40% occurring only once. Source material: blood. Every receptor here comes from a woman younger than 30 in good health. The CDR3 runs from the conserved cysteine through the conserved F or W. A D gene is named only where the DNA matches it firmly. Not all rows give a size; the values are once, few, many and, for expanded clones, a class.

abundance,j_gene,v_gene,d_gene,CDR3nt,CDR3aa
many,TRBJ2-3,TRBV28,TRBD2,TGTGCCAGCAGTTTAGGGGCGGGAGGGAGGACAGATACGCAGTATTTT,CASSLGAGGRTDTQYF
.,TRBJ2-3,TRBV24-1,.,TGTGCCACCAGTGGTTTGCCCTCAGATACGCAGTATTTT,CATSGLPSDTQYF
.,TRBJ2-1,TRBV12-3/TRBV12-4,.,TGTGCCAGCACACCCCCCAGGTCCAATGAGCAGTTCTTC,CASTPPRSNEQFF
.,TRBJ2-3,TRBV10-2,.,TGCGCCAGCGGTGTAGTATCCGAGTATTTT,CASGVVSEYF
.,TRBJ2-5,TRBV21-1,.,TGTGCCAGCAGCAAAGCGCCCGGGGAGACCCAGTACTTC,CASSKAPGETQYF
.,TRBJ2-7,TRBV27,TRBD2,TGTGCCAGCAGTTCCTTGACTAGCGGGGGGACCAGGAGCTCCTACGAGCAGTACTTC,CASSSLTSGGTRSSYEQYF
few,TRBJ1-2,TRBV20-1,.,TGCAGTGCTAGAGATTTCAACAAACGGTGGTATGGCTACACCTTC,CSARDFNKRWYGYTF
few,TRBJ1-2,TRBV7-9,.,TGTGCCAGCAGCCTCGTCCGGGAGCTACAAGGCTATGGCTACACCTTC,CASSLVRELQGYGYTF
.,TRBJ1-2,TRBV20-1,TRBD1,TGCAGTGCTAGAGACAGGGGGCCCCAGGGTGACTACACCTTC,CSARDRGPQGDYTF
.,TRBJ2-1,TRBV4-2,.,TGTGCCAGCAGCCAAGAATTCGGTGGTGAGCAGTTCTTC,CASSQEFGGEQFF
few,TRBJ2-7,TRBV7-2,.,TGTGCCAGCAGCGGAATGCCGGCTCTAGGGACCTACGAGCAGTACTTC,CASSGMPALGTYEQYF
few,TRBJ2-5,TRBV7-2,TRBD1,TGTGCCAGCAGTAGGAACAGGGGGACTGGAGAGACCCAGTACTTC,CASSRNRGTGETQYF
.,TRBJ1-1,TRBV7-9,.,TGTGCCAGCAGTTTGGGGGCAGGGATCAGTACTGAAGCTTTCTTT,CASSLGAGISTEAFF
few,TRBJ2-1,TRBV14,TRBD2,TGTGCCAGCAGCCAAATTCCGGGACTAGCGGATGAGCAGTTCTTC,CASSQIPGLADEQFF
.,TRBJ2-7,TRBV5-1,TRBD2,TGCGCCAGCAGCTTGTCTAGCGGGACTCCATCCTACGAGCAGTACTTC,CASSLSSGTPSYEQYF
.,TRBJ1-1,TRBV20-1,.,TGCAGTGCCGAGCCCACAGCGAACACTGAAGCTTTCTTT,CSAEPTANTEAFF
.,TRBJ2-3,TRBV27,.,TGTGCCAGCCCCCAACTCGAGCTAGCAAACCTGGATACGCAGTATTTT,CASPQLELANLDTQYF
few,TRBJ2-7,TRBV27,.,TGTGCCAGCAGTTTATCGGCGCAGGGACGATACGAGCAGTACTTC,CASSLSAQGRYEQYF
few,TRBJ2-7,TRBV12-3/TRBV12-4,.,TGTGCCAGCAGTTTTGCGGCAGTATCCTACGAGCAGTACTTC,CASSFAAVSYEQYF